The 16 T cell receptor beta chains listed next were all sequenced from one sample in a study of PD-L1 blockade in urothelial cancer. The repertoire was sequenced with immunoSEQ multiplex PCR; TCRdb's copy has only in-frame clones and lacks some. The data show around 63,000 clones, about four fifths seen once. As to time point: pretreatment peripheral blood. Specimen: PBMCs, collected around atezolizumab (anti-PD-L1) treatment. All receptors derive from a man in his sixties or seventies with urothelial cancer.

V gene TRBV5-4 combines with J gene TRBJ2-1, with 11 bases fitting TRBD1. The CDR3 sequence is 14 residues long. Germline lookup yields CDR1 SGHNT and CDR2 YYREEE (reference sequence). V gave up 4 bases and J gave up 8 bases; unmatched junction bases: 5. The CDR3 DNA sequence: TGTGCCAGCAGCGAGAGGGACAGGGGGGATGAGCAGTTCTTC. Amino acid sequence: CASSERDRGDEQFF.

The J gene is TRBJ1-1, the V gene TRBV9; TRBD1 matches at 7 bases. J was trimmed by 0 bases and V by 3 bases; bases with no gene match: 5. The V gene's germline CDR1 is SGDLS and CDR2 YYNGEE. This CDR3 has 15 residues. The CDR3 is CASSGPGTVNTEAFF. The CDR3, as DNA: TGTGCCAGCAGCGGTCCCGGGACAGTGAACACTGAAGCTTTCTTT.

The chain links TRBV25-1 to TRBJ2-5, with D perhaps TRBD2 (5 bases). Germline CDR1 and CDR2: MGHDK and SYGVNS. The CDR3 runs 15 residues. Trimming took off 1 base at V and 5 bases at J, with 14 bases between the two ends. The CDR3 DNA is TGTGCCAGCAGTGAATCTACCGGAGGCGGGGAGACCCAGTACTTC. Translation gives CASSESTGGGETQYF.

CDR3 loop: CASSPGSARNIQYF. The CDR3 DNA reads TGTGCCAGCAGCCCCGGGTCGGCTCGAAACATTCAGTACTTC. V is TRBV7-2 and J is TRBJ2-4; D is unclear. The germline V and J ends were trimmed by 5 bases and 6 bases, with 14 bases remaining between them. The germline V gene encodes CDR1 SGHTA and CDR2 FQGNSA. There are 14 residues in the CDR3.

The rearrangement joins TRBV4-2 to TRBJ2-3, with 14 bases fitting TRBD2. CDR1 is LGHNA, CDR2 YNFKEQ, per germline. The junction had 5 bases not matched to a gene; V was cut back by 4 bases and J by 5 bases. The CDR3 sequence is 16 residues long. The CDR3 DNA sequence: TGTGCCAGCAGCCCGGGACTAGCGGGAGCAGAAGATACGCAGTATTTT. Residues: CASSPGLAGAEDTQYF.

This clone counts as medium-sized (0.01 to 0.1%). The J gene is TRBJ1-1, the V gene TRBV4-2, with D maybe TRBD1 (6 bases). Germline V gene lookup returns CDR1 LGHNA and CDR2 YNFKEQ. V was shortened by 0 bases and J by 1 base, with 6 bases between the two germline ends. The CDR3 covers 14 residues. This CDR3 is CASSQDRGNTEAFF. The CDR3 DNA reads TGTGCCAGCAGCCAAGACAGGGGGAACACTGAAGCTTTCTTT.

The chain carries TRBV9 and TRBJ1-5; D is uncertain. Germline values: CDR1 SGDLS, CDR2 YYNGEE. The CDR3 sequence is 13 residues long. Trimming took off 3 bases at V and 2 bases at J, with 6 bases between the two ends. CDR3 in amino acids: CASSAFGNQPQHF. In DNA, the CDR3 is TGTGCCAGCAGCGCATTTGGCAATCAGCCCCAGCATTTT.

This clone was detected a few times. The chain joins TRBV11-2 to TRBJ2-7; D is possibly TRBD2 (7 bases). The CDR3 is 15 residues long. Per the germline V gene, CDR1 is SGHAT and CDR2 is FQNNGV. Trimming took off 2 bases at V and 2 bases at J, with 13 bases between the two ends. The CDR3 nucleotides are TGTGCCAGCAGCTTAATCGGGGGGCCCACCTACGAGCAGTACTTC. This encodes CASSLIGGPTYEQYF.

This clone has only a few counts. This rearrangement joins TRBV4-3 to TRBJ1-4; D gene uncertain. Germline V CDR1 and CDR2: LGHNA, YSLEER. The CDR3 has 15 amino acids. Trimming took 1 base from V and 3 from J, leaving 9 bases between them. CDR3 protein: CASSQGEKPNEKLFF. The CDR3 DNA follows: TGCGCCAGCAGCCAAGGGGAGAAACCTAATGAAAAACTGTTTTTT.

The CDR3 sequence is CATSRDLRERLSNQPQHF. For the CDR3, the DNA is TGTGCCACCAGCAGAGATCTAAGGGAGCGACTTAGCAATCAGCCCCAGCATTTT. This rearrangement joins TRBV15 to TRBJ1-5; D is uncertain. CDR3 length equals 18 residues. Germline V gene sequence: CDR1 LNHNV, CDR2 YYDKDF (reference sequence). V was shortened by 0 bases and J by 0 bases, with 15 bases between the two germline ends. Supplemented by reference TRBV15 and TRBJ1-5, the full variable domain reads DAMVIQNPRYQVTQFGKPVTLSCSQTLNHNVMYWYQQKSSQAPKLLFHYYDKDFNNEADTPDNFQSRRPNTSFCFLDIRSPGLGDTAMYLCATSRDLRERLSNQPQHFGDGTRLSIL.

This clone was found a few times. The CDR3 loop reads CASSPTTAYSNQPQHF. CDR3 sequence (DNA): TGTGCCAGCTCTCCGACGACAGCTTATAGCAATCAGCCCCAGCATTTT. This rearrangement joins TRBV18 to TRBJ1-5; tentative D call: TRBD1 (5 bases). V lost 6 bases to trimming and J lost 0 bases, with 15 bases between them. Per the germline V gene, CDR1 is KGHSH and CDR2 is LQKENI. This CDR3 region has 16 residues.

To note about this clone: Other DNA sequences of this sample code for an identical CDR3. CDR3 loop: CASSEVAYQPQHF. For the CDR3, the DNA is TGTGCCAGCAGTGAAGTAGCGTACCAACCCCAGCATTTT. V usage is TRBV6-1 and J usage is TRBJ1-5; D call uncertain. This CDR3 has 13 amino acids. V dropped 1 base and J dropped 10 bases, with 11 bases sitting between them. Germline V CDR1 and CDR2: MNHNS, SASEGT.

This chain joins TRBV18 and TRBJ2-2, with D possibly TRBD2 on 5 matching bases. The germline V and J ends were trimmed by 6 bases and 2 bases, with 10 bases remaining between them. Germline V gene data show CDR1 as KGHSH and CDR2 as LQKENI. The CDR3 is 14 residues long. The CDR3 spells CASSPSGNTGELFF. The CDR3 DNA follows: TGTGCCAGCTCCCCCTCGGGAAACACCGGGGAGCTGTTTTTT.

This clone was recorded once. The rearrangement links TRBV7-9 to TRBJ2-7; the D gene is possibly TRBD1 (7 bases). This CDR3 has 14 amino acids. V lost 4 bases, J lost 6 bases, and 16 bases lay in between. Germline CDR1 reads SEHNR; CDR2 reads FQNEAQ (reference sequence). The CDR3 sequence is CASSWSNRGGEQYF. As DNA, the CDR3 is TGTGCCAGCAGCTGGAGCAACAGGGGAGGCGAGCAGTACTTC.

The V gene is TRBV5-1, the J gene TRBJ2-6, with no clear D. Between the trimmed V and J ends, which lost 2 bases and 1 base, there was a span of 10 bases. Germline V lookup: CDR1 SGHRS, CDR2 YFSETQ. This CDR3 is 16 amino acids long. In DNA form, the CDR3 reads TGCGCCAGCAGCTTCTCAGAGGTATCTGGGGCCAACGTCCTGACTTTC. Amino acid sequence: CASSFSEVSGANVLTF.

The chain employs TRBV11-2 and TRBJ2-7; perhaps TRBD2 as D (6 bases). V was pared by 2 bases and J by 6 bases, with 17 bases between. Per germline, CDR1 SGHAT and CDR2 FQNNGV. This CDR3 region has 15 residues. The CDR3 DNA reads TGTGCCAGCAGCTTAAGTTCGGGGGTGGGAATCGAGCAGTACTTC. It specifies CASSLSSGVGIEQYF.